This TCR beta chain is from a study of shared T cell receptors in the human thymus. This clone was detected once. Sequencing used immunoSEQ multiplex PCR; TCRdb keeps in-frame clones, though not all of them. The data show 450,000 to 650,000 clones, approximately 78% seen once. These data are also associated with another study on human thymus T cells. In that study: Having surgery to correct congenital heart defects, healthy Finnish infants acted as the donors. During corrective heart surgery, resections were taken, and the thymus tissue came from them.

The sequenced material came from thymocytes. This clonotype was obtained from a boy less than two years old with a congenital heart defect.

CDR3 sequence (DNA): TGTGCCAGCAGTCACACAGGGGGCCAGCCGCATGGCTACACCTTC. Its translation: CASSHTGGQPHGYTF. V and J are TRBV28 and TRBJ1-2, with 9 bases fitting TRBD1. With 5 bases clipped from V and 6 bases from J, the junction kept 10 bases outside the gene matches. CDR1 and CDR2 from the germline V gene are MDHEN and SYDVKM. The length of the CDR3 is 15 residues.